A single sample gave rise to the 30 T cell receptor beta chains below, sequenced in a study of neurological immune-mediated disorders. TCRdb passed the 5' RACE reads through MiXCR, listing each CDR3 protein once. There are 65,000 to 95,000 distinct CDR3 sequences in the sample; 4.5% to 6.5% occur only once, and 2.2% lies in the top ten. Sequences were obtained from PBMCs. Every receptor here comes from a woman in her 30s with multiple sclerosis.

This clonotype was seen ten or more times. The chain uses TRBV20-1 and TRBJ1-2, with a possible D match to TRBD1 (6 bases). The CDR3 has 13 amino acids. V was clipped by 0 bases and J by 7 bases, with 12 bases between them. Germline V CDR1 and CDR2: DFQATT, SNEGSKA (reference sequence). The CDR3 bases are TGCAGTGCTAGAGAGACACAGGGATTTGGCTACACCTTC. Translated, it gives CSARETQGFGYTF.

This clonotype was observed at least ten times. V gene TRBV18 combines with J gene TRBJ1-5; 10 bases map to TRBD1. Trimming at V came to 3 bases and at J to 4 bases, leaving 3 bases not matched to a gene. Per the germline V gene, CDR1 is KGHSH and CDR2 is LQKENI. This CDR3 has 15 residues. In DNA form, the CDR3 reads TGTGCCAGCTCACCGCAGGGACAGGGGAATCAGCCCCAGCATTTT. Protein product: CASSPQGQGNQPQHF.

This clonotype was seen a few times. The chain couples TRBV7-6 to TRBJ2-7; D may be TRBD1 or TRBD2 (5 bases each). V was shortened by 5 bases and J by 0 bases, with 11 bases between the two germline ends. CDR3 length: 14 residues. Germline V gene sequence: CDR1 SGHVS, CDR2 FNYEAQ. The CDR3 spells CASSRTGLSYEQYF. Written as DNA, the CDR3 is TGTGCCAGCAGCCGCACAGGACTCTCCTACGAGCAGTACTTC.

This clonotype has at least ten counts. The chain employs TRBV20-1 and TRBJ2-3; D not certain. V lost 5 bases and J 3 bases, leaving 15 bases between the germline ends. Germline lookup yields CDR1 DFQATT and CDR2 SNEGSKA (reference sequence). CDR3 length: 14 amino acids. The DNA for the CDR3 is TGCAGTGCTGTCCCCGGATCCGGTACAGATACGCAGTATTTT. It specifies CSAVPGSGTDTQYF.

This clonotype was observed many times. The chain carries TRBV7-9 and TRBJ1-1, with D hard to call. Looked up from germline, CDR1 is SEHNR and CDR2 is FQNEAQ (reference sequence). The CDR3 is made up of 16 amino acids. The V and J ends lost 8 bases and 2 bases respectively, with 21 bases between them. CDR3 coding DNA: TGTGCCAGCCAACCCCATAGGTCGGCCGATAACACTGAAGCTTTCTTT. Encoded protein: CASQPHRSADNTEAFF.

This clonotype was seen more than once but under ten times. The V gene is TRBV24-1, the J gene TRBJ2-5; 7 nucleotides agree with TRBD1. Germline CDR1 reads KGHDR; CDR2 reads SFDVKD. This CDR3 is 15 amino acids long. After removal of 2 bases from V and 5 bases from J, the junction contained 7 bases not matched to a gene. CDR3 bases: TGTGCCACCAGTGATTACTACCGGGACAGCGAGACCCAGTACTTC. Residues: CATSDYYRDSETQYF.

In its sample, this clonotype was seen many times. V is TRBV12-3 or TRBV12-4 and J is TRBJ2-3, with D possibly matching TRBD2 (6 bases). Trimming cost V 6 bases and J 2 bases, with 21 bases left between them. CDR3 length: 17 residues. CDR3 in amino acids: CASSLLGSGSTTDTQYF. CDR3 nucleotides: TGTGCCAGCAGCCTTCTCGGGAGCGGATCGACCACAGATACGCAGTATTTT.

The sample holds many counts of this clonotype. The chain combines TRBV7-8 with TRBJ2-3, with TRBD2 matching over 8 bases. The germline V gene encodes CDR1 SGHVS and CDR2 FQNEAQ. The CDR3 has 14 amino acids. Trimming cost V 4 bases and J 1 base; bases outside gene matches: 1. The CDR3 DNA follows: TGTGCCAGCAGCTCGACTAGCGGCACAGATACGCAGTATTTT. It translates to CASSSTSGTDTQYF.

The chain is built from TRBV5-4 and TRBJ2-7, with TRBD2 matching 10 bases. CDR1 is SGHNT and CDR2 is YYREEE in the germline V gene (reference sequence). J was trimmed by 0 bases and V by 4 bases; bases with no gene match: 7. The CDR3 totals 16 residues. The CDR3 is CASSRDPSGSSYEQYF. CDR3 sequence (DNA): TGTGCCAGCAGCCGAGACCCTAGCGGGAGCTCCTACGAGCAGTACTTC.

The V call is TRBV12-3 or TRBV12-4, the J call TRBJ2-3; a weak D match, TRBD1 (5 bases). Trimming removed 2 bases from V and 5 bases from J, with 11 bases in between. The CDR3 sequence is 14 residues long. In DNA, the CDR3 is TGTGCCAGCAGTTTAAGGCAGGGTGAAGATACGCAGTATTTT. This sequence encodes CASSLRQGEDTQYF.

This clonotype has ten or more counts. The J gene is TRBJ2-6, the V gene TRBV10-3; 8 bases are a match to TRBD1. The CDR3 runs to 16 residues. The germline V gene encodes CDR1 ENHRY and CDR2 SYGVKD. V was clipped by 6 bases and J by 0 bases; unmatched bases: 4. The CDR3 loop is CAISRTGSSGANVLTF. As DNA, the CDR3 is TGTGCCATCAGCAGGACAGGGTCCTCTGGGGCCAACGTCCTGACTTTC.

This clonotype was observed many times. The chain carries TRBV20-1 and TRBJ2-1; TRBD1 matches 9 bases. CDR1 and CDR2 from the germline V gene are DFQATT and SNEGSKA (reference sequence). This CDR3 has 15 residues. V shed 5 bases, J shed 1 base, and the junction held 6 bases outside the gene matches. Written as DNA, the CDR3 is TGCAGTGCTCTCCCGGGACAGGGTTCCTACAATGAGCAGTTCTTC. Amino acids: CSALPGQGSYNEQFF.

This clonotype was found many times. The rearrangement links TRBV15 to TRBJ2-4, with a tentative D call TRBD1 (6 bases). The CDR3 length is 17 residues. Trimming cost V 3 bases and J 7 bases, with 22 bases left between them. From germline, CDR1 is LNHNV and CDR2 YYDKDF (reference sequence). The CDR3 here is CATSRVLDSGHRNIQYF. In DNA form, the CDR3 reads TGTGCCACCAGCAGGGTACTCGACTCGGGACATAGGAACATTCAGTACTTC.

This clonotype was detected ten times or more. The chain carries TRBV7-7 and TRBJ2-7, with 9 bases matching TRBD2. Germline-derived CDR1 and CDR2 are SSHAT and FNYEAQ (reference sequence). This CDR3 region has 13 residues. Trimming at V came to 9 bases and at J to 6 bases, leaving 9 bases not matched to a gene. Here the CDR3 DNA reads TGTGCCAGAGATAGCGGGAGTTATTCCGAGCAGTACTTC. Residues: CARDSGSYSEQYF.

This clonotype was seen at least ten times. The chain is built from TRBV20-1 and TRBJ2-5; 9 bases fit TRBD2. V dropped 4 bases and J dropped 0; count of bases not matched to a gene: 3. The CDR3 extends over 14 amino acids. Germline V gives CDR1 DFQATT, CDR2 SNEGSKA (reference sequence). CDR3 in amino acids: CSANPSGNQETQYF. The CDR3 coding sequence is TGCAGTGCTAATCCTAGCGGGAACCAAGAGACCCAGTACTTC.

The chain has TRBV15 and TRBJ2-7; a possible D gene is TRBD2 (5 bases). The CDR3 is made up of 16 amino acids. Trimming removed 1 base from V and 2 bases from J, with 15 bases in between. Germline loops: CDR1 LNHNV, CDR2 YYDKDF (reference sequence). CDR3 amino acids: CATSRAFRTGAYEQYF. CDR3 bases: TGTGCCACCAGCAGAGCATTTCGGACTGGGGCCTACGAGCAGTACTTC.

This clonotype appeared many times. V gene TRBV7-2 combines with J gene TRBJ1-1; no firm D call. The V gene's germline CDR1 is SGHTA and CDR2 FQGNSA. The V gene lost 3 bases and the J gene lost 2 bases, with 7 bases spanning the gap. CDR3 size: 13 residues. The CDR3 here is CASSLTANTEAFF. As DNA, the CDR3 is TGTGCCAGCAGCTTGACCGCCAACACTGAAGCTTTCTTT.

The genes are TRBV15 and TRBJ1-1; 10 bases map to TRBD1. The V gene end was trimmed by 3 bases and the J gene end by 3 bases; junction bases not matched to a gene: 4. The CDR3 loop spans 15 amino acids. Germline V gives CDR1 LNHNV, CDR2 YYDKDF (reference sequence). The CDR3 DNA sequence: TGTGCCACCAGCAGGGGACAGGGGTCGGACACTGAAGCTTTCTTT. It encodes CATSRGQGSDTEAFF.

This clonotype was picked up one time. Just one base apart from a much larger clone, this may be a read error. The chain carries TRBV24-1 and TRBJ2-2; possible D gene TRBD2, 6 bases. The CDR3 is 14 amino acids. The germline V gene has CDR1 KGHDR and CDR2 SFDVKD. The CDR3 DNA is TGTGCCACCAGTGAGACGACTTTGGGCGGGGCGCTGTTTTTT. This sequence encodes CATSETTLGGALFF.

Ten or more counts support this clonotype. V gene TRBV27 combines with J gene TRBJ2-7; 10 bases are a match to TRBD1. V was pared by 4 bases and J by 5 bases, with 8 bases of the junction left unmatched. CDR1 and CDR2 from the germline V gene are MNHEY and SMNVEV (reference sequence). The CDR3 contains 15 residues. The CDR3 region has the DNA TGTGCCAGCAGTTCGGGGGGACAGGGGACTAACGAGCAGTACTTC. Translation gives CASSSGGQGTNEQYF.

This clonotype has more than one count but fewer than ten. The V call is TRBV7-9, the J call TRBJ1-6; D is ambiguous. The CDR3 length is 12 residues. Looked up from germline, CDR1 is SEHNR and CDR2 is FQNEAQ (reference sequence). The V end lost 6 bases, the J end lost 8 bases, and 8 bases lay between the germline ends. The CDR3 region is CASSLDDSPLHF. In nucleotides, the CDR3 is TGTGCCAGCAGTCTGGATGATTCACCCCTCCACTTT. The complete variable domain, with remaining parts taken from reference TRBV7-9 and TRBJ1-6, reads DTGVSQNPRHKITKRGQNVTFRCDPISEHNRLYWYRQTLGQGPEFLTYFQNEAQLEKSRLLSDRFSAERPKGSFSTLEIQRTEQGDSAMYLCASSLDDSPLHFGNGTRLTVT.

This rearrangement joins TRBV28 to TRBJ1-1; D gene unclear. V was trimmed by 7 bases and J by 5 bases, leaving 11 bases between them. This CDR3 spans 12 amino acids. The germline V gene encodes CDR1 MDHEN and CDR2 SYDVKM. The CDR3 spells CASNLGRTEAFF. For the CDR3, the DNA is TGTGCCAGCAACTTGGGTCGGACTGAAGCTTTCTTT.

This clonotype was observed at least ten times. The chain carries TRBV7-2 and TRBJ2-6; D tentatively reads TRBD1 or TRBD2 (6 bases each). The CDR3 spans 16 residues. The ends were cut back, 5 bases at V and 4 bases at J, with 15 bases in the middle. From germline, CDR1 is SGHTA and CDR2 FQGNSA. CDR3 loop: CASSRKGGAGANVLTF. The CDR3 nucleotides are TGTGCCAGCAGCCGGAAGGGGGGAGCCGGGGCCAACGTCCTGACTTTC.

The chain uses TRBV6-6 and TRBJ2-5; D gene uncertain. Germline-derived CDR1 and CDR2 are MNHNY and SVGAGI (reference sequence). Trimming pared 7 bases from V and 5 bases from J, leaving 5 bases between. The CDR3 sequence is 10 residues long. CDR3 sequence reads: CASIGETQYF. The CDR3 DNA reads TGTGCCAGCATAGGCGAGACCCAGTACTTC.

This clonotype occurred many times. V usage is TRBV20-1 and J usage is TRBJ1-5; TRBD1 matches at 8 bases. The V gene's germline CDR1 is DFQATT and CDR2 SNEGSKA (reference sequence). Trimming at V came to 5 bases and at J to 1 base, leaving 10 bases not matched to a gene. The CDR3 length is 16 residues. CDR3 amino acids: CSAFGQGARSNQPQHF. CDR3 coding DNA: TGCAGTGCTTTCGGGCAGGGGGCTCGAAGCAATCAGCCCCAGCATTTT.

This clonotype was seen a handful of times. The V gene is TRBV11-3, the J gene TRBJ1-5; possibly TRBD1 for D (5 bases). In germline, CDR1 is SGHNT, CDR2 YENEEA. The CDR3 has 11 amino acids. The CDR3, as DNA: TGTGCGGCGGGGGATAATCAGCCCCAGCATTTT. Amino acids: CAAGDNQPQHF.

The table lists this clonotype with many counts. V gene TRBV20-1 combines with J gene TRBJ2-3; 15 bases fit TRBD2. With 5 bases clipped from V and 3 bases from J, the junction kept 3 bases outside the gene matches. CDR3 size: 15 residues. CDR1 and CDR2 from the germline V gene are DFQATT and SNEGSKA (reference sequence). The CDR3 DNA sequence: TGCAGTGCTTATGGGACTAGCGGGGGGACAGATACGCAGTATTTT. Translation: CSAYGTSGGTDTQYF.

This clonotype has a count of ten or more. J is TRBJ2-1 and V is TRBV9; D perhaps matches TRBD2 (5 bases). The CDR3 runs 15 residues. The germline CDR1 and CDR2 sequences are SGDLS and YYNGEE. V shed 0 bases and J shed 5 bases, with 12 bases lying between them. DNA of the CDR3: TGTGCCAGCAGCGTAGCCGCGGGCGGAGACAATGAGCAGTTCTTC. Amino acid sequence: CASSVAAGGDNEQFF.

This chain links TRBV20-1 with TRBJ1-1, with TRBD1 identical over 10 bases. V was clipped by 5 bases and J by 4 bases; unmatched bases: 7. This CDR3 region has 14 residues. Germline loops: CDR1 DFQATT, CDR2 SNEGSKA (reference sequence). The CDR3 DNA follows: TGCAGTGCTGTCCGGGACAGGGGCGGCACTGAAGCTTTCTTT. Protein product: CSAVRDRGGTEAFF.

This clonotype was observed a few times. In DNA form, the CDR3 reads TGTGCCAGCGGATCCCAACTACCCTCCCATGACCCCTACGAGCAGTACTTC. Amino acid sequence: CASGSQLPSHDPYEQYF. V gene TRBV12-3 or TRBV12-4 combines with J gene TRBJ2-7, with no clear D. Trimming removed 8 bases at V and 2 bases at J, with 25 bases between. There are 17 residues in the CDR3.